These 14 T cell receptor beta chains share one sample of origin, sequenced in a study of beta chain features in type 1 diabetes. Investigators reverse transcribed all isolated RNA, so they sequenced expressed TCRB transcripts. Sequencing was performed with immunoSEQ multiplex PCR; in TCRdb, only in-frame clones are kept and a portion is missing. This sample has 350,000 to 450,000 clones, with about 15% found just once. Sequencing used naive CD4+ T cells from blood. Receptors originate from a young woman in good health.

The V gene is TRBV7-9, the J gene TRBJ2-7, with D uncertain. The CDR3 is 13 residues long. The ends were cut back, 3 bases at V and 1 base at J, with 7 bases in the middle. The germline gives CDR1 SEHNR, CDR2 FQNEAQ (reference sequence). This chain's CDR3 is CASSFGLSYEQYF. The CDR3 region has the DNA TGTGCCAGCAGCTTCGGGTTATCCTACGAGCAGTACTTC.

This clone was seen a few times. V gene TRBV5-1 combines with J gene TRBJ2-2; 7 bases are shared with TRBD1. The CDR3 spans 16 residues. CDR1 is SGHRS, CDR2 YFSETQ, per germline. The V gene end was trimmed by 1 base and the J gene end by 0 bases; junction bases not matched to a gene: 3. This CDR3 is CASSLFGTANTGELFF. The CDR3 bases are TGCGCCAGCAGCTTGTTCGGGACAGCGAACACCGGGGAGCTGTTTTTT.

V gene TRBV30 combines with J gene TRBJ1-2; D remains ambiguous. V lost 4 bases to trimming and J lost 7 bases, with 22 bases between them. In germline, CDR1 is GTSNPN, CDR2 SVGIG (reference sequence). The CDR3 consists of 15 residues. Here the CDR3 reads CAWNLRLGRYSGYTF. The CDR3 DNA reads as TGTGCCTGGAACCTCCGTTTAGGGAGATATTCTGGCTACACCTTC.

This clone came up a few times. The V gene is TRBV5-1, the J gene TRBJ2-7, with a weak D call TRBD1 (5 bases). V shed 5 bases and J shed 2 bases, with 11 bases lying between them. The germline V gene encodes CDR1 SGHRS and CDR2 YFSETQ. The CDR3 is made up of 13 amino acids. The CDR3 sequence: CASRVAGPYEQYF. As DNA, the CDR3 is TGCGCCAGCAGGGTGGCAGGGCCCTACGAGCAGTACTTC.

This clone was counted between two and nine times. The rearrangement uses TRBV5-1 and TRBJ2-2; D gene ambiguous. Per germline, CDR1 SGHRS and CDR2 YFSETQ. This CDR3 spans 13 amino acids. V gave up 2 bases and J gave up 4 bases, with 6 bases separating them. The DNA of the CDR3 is TGCGCCAGCAGCTTCGACACCACCGGGGAGCTGTTTTTT. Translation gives CASSFDTTGELFF.

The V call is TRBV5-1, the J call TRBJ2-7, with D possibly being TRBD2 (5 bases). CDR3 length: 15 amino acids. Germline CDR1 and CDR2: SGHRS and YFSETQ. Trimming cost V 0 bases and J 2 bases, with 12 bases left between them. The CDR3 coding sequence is TGCGCCAGCAGCTTGGGGGAGTTATCTACCTACGAGCAGTACTTC. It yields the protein CASSLGELSTYEQYF. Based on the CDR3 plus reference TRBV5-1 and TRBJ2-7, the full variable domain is KAGVTQTPRYLIKTRGQQVTLSCSPISGHRSVSWYQQTPGQGLQFLFEYFSETQRNKGNFPGRFSGRQFSNSRSEMNVSTLELGDSALYLCASSLGELSTYEQYFGPGTRLTVT.

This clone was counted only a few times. The CDR3 here is CASSPQGARDTEAFF. Written as DNA, the CDR3 is TGTGCCAGCTCACCACAGGGGGCCAGGGACACTGAAGCTTTCTTT. The gene calls are TRBV18 and TRBJ1-1; 7 positions match TRBD1. V lost 1 base, J lost 3 bases, and 5 bases stayed unmatched. Germline assignment: CDR1 KGHSH and CDR2 LQKENI. The CDR3 contains 15 residues.

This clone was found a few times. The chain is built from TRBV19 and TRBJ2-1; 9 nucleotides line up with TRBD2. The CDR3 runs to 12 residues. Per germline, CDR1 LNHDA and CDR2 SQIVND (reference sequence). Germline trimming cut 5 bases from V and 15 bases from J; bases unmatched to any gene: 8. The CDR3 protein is CASSLLSGSRFF. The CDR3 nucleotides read TGTGCCAGTAGTTTACTTAGCGGGAGCAGGTTCTTC.

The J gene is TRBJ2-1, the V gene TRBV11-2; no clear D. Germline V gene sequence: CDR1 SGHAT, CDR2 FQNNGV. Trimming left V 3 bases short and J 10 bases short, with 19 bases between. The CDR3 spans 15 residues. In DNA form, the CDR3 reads TGTGCCAGCAGCTTTAGTGGAGAACTAACGCTAGAGCAGTTCTTC. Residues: CASSFSGELTLEQFF.

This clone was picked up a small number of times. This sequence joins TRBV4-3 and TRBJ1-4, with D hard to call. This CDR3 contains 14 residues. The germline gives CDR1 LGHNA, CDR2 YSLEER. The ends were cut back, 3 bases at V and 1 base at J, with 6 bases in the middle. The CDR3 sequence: CASSQHGTNEKLFF. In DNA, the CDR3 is TGCGCCAGCAGCCAGCACGGAACTAATGAAAAACTGTTTTTT.

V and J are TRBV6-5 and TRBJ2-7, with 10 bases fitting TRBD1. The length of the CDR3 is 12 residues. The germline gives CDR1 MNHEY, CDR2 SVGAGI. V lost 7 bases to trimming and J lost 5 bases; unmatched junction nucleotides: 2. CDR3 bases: TGTGCCAGCACTGGGACAGGGGACGAGCAGTACTTC. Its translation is CASTGTGDEQYF.

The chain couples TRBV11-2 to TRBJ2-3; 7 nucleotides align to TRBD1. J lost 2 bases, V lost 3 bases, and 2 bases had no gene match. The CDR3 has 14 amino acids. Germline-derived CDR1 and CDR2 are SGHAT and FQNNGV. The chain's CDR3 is CASSLGQITDTQYF. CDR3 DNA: TGTGCCAGCAGCTTGGGACAGATCACAGATACGCAGTATTTT.

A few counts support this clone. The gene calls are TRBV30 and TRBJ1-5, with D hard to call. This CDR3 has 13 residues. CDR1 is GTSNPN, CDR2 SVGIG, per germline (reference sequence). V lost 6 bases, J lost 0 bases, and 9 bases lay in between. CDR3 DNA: TGTGCCTGCTCCGGGGATAGCAATCAGCCCCAGCATTTT. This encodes CACSGDSNQPQHF.

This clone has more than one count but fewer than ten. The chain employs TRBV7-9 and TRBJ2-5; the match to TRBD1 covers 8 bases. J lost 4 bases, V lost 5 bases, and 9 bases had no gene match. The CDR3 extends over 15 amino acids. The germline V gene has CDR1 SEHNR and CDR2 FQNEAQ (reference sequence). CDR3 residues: CASSPVQGAGETQYF. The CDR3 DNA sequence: TGTGCCAGCAGCCCGGTCCAGGGGGCGGGAGAGACCCAGTACTTC.